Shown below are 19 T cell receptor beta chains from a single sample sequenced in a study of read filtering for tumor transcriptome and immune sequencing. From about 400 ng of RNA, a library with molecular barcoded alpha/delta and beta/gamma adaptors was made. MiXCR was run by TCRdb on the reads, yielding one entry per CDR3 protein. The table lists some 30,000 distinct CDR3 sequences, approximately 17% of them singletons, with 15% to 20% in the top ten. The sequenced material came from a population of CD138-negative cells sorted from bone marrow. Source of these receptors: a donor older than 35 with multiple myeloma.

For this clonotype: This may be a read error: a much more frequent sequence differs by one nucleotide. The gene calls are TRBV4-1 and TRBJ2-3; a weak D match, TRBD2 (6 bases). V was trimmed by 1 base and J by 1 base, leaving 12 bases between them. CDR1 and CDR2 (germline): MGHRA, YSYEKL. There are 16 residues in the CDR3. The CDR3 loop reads CASSQVEGLGTDTQYF. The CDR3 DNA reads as TGCGCCAGCAGCCAAGTGGAGGGCCTAGGCACAGATACGCAGTATTTT.

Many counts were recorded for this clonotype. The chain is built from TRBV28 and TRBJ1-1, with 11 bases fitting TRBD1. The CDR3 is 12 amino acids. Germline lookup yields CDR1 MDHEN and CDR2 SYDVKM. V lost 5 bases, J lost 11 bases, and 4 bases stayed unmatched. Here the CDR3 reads CASSRGDRGAFF. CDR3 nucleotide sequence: TGTGCCAGCAGTCGGGGGGACAGGGGGGCTTTCTTT.

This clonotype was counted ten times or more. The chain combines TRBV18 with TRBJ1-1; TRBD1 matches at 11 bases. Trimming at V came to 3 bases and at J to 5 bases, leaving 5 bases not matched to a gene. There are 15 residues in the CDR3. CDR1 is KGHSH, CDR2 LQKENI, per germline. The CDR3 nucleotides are TGTGCCAGCTCACCTTCGGGGGACAGGGGGACTGAAGCTTTCTTT. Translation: CASSPSGDRGTEAFF.

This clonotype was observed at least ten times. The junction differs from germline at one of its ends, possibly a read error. The CDR3 here is CASRPYGALGSTDMQYF. CDR3 DNA sequence: TGTGCCAGCAGACCTTATGGGGCTCTCGGTAGCACAGATATGCAGTATTTT. The chain carries TRBV6-6 and TRBJ2-3, with a weak D call TRBD1 (5 bases). In germline, CDR1 is MNHNY, CDR2 SVGAGI (reference sequence). This CDR3 is 17 amino acids long.

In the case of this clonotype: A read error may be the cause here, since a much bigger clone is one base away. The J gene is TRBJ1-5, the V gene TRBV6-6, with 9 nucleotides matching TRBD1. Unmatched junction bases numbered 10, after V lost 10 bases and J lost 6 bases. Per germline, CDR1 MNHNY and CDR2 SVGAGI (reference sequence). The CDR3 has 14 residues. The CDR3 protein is CAIIGQGRSQPQHF. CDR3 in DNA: TGTGCCATCATCGGACAGGGGAGAAGTCAGCCCCAGCATTTT.

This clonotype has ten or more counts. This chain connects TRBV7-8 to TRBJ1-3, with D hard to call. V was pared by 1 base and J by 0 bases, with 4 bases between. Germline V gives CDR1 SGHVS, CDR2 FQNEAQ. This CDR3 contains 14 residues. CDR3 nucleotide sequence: TGTGCCAGCAGCTTAGGTTCCTCTGGAAACACCATATATTTT. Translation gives CASSLGSSGNTIYF.

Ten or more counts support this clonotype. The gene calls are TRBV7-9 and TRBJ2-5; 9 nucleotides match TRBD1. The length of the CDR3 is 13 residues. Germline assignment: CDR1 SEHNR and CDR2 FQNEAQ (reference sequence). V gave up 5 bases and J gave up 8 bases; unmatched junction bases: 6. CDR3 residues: CASSLTGGDTQYF. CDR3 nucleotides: TGTGCCAGCAGCCTCACAGGGGGCGATACCCAGTACTTC.

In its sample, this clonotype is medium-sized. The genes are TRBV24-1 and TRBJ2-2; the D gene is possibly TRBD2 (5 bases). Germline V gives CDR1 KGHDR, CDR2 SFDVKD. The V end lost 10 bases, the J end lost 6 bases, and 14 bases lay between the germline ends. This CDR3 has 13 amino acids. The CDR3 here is CATRARAAGELFF. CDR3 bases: TGTGCCACGAGAGCGAGGGCGGCCGGGGAGCTGTTTTTT.

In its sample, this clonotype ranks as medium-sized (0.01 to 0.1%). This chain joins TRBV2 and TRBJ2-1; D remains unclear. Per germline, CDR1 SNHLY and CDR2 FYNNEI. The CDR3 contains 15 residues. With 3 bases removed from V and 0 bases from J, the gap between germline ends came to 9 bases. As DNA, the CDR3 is TGTGCCAGCAGTGACTACCCGAGCTCCTACAATGAGCAGTTCTTC. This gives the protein CASSDYPSSYNEQFF.

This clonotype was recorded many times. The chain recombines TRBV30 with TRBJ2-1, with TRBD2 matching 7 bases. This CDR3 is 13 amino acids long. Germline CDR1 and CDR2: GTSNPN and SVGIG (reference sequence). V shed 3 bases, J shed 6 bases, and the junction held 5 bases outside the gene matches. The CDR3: CAWSPWGGNEQFF. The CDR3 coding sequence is TGTGCCTGGAGCCCCTGGGGGGGCAATGAGCAGTTCTTC.

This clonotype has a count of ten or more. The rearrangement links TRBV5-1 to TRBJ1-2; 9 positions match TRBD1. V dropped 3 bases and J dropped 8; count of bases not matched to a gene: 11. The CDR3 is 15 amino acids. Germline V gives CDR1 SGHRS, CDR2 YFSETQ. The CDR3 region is CASSYGQGPPLGYTF. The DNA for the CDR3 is TGCGCCAGCAGCTATGGACAGGGGCCCCCTCTCGGCTACACCTTC.

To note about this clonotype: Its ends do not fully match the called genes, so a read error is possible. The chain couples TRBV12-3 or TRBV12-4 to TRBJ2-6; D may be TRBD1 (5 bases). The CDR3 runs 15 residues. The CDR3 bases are TGTGCCGGCAGTCCGCAGGGCTCTGGGGCCAACGTCCTGACTTTC. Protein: CAGSPQGSGANVLTF.

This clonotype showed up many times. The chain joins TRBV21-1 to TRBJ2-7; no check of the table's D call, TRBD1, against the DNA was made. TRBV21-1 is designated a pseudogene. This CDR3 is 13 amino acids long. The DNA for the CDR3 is TGTGCCAGAAGCGCCGGGGAACTGGGGGAGCAGTACTTC. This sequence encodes CARSAGELGEQYF.

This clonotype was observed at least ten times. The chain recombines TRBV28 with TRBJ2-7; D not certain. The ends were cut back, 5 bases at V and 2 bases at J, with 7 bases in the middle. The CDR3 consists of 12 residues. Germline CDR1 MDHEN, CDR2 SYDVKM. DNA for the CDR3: TGTGCCAGCAGTCGAGGAACCTACGAGCAGTACTTC. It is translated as CASSRGTYEQYF. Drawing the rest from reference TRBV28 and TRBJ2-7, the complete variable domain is DVKVTQSSRYLVKRTGEKVFLECVQDMDHENMFWYRQDPGLGLRLIYFSYDVKMKEKGDIPEGYSVSREKKERFSLILESASTNQTSMYLCASSRGTYEQYFGPGTRLTVT.

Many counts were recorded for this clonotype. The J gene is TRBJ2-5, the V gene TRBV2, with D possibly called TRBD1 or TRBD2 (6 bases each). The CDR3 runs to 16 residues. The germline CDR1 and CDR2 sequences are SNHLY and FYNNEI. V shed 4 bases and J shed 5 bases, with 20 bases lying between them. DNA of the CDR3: TGTGCCAGCAGTGTGGGAGACTGGGGGGCACGTGAGACCCAGTACTTC. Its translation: CASSVGDWGARETQYF.

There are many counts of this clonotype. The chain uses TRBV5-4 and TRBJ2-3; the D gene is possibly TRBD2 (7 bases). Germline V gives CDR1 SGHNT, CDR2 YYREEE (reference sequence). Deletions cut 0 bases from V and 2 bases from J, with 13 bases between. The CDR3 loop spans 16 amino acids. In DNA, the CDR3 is TGTGCCAGCAGCTTGGTACGGGGGGCGACCACAGATACGCAGTATTTT. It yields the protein CASSLVRGATTDTQYF.

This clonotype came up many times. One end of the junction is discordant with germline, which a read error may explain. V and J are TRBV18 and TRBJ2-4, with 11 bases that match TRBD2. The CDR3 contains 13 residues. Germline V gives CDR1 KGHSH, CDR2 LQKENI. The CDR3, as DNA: TGTGCCAGCTCACCCACTAGCGGGAGTTTCGGTGTCTTT. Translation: CASSPTSGSFGVF.

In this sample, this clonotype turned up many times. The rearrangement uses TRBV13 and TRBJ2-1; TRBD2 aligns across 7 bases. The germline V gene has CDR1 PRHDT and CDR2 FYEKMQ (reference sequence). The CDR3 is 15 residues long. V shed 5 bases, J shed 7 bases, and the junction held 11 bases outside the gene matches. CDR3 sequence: CASSIGLDGRNEQFF. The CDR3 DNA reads TGTGCCAGCAGCATTGGACTAGATGGTCGGAATGAGCAGTTCTTC.

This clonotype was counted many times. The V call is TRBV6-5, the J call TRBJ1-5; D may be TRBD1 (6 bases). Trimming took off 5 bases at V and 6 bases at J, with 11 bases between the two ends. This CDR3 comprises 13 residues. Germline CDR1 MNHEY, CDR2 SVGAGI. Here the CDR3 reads CASSTTGSQPQHF. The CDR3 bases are TGTGCCAGCAGTACAACAGGGTCTCAGCCCCAGCATTTT.